This T cell receptor beta chain was sequenced during a study of T cell responses to AZD1222 COVID-19 vaccine. Sequencing was performed with immunoSEQ multiplex PCR; in TCRdb, only in-frame clones are kept and a portion is missing. Of 150,000 to 250,000 clones listed, approximately 93% are singletons. Study-level points and caveats: Most donors were white British, females outnumbered males, and clonal diversity was possibly underestimated. The peak T cell response came first, and repertoires were sampled only after it. Close to half of spike-specific TCRs reportedly recognize unmutated variant regions. Baseline seropositivity occurred in only 5 to 7 AZD1222 recipients.

Regarding this clone: Its specificity is unknown.

The TCR originated in an adult who received the AZD1222 COVID-19 vaccine. This material consisted of peripheral blood, taken 28 days after the second AZD1222 dose.

The CDR3 spells CASSLAGPATDTQYF. The CDR3 region has the DNA TGTGCCAGCAGCTTAGCGGGACCAGCCACAGATACGCAGTATTTT. The chain combines TRBV7-9 with TRBJ2-3; D may be TRBD1 or TRBD2 (5 bases each). The CDR3 loop spans 15 amino acids. The ends were cut back, 0 bases at V and 2 bases at J, with 9 bases in the middle. Looked up from germline, CDR1 is SEHNR and CDR2 is FQNEAQ (reference sequence).